Following are 9 T cell receptor beta chains from one sample sequenced in a study of shared clonotypes between healthy human individuals. The table came from immunoSEQ multiplex PCR; TCRdb's copy has only in-frame clones and leaves some out. The top ten clones hold around 0.37% of a sample with about 2.4 million clones, roughly 93% of them seen once. The specimen was naive CD4+ T cells from PBMCs. Subset in this sample: CD45RA+ positively selected. The receptors derive from a man aged 18 to 35 in good health. Some clones in this sample may be carry-over from other donors' samples.

Only one count was recorded for this clone. This sequence joins TRBV9 and TRBJ2-7; 8 bases align to TRBD2. The CDR3 is 17 residues long. Germline values: CDR1 SGDLS, CDR2 YYNGEE. V dropped 4 bases and J dropped 2; count of bases not matched to a gene: 14. CDR3 protein: CASSSRYGAGEAYEQYF. In nucleotides, the CDR3 is TGTGCCAGCAGCTCCCGGTATGGAGCGGGAGAGGCCTACGAGCAGTACTTC.

The chain uses TRBV29-1 and TRBJ1-4; D gene unclear. There are 13 residues in the CDR3. The V gene lost 6 bases and the J gene lost 8 bases, with 16 bases spanning the gap. From germline, CDR1 is SQVTM and CDR2 ANQGSEA. The DNA of the CDR3 is TGCAGCGTCACTGGCGGGGATTTAGAAAAACTGTTTTTT. As protein: CSVTGGDLEKLFF.

The chain has TRBV9 and TRBJ1-1; no definite D call. The CDR3 has 13 amino acids. The ends were cut back, 2 bases at V and 6 bases at J, with 11 bases in the middle. CDR1 SGDLS and CDR2 YYNGEE come from the germline V gene. The CDR3, as DNA: TGTGCCAGCAGCGTCAGCAGGAGCGCTGAAGCTTTCTTT. It is translated as CASSVSRSAEAFF.

The genes are TRBV9 and TRBJ2-7; 12 nucleotides align to TRBD2. Per germline, CDR1 SGDLS and CDR2 YYNGEE. The V gene end was trimmed by 3 bases and the J gene end by 7 bases; junction bases not matched to a gene: 8. This CDR3 comprises 15 residues. CDR3 sequence (DNA): TGTGCCAGCAGCGCGCAGGGACTAGCGGGTGAAGAGCAGTACTTC. Translated: CASSAQGLAGEEQYF.

The rearrangement joins TRBV5-1 to TRBJ1-3; the D gene is possibly TRBD1 (5 bases). The CDR3 is 14 residues long. The germline CDR1 and CDR2 sequences are SGHRS and YFSETQ. The germline V and J ends were trimmed by 4 bases and 2 bases, with 10 bases remaining between them. The CDR3 nucleotides are TGCGCCAGCAGCCAATGGGGGGCTGGAAACACCATATATTTT. As protein: CASSQWGAGNTIYF.

This chain links TRBV19 with TRBJ1-1, with a weak D call TRBD1 (5 bases). This CDR3 is built from 15 residues. V lost 0 bases to trimming and J lost 5 bases, with 13 bases between them. The germline V gene encodes CDR1 LNHDA and CDR2 SQIVND (reference sequence). CDR3 sequence (DNA): TGTGCCAGTAGTATAGATCCCCGGGGGAGAACTGAAGCTTTCTTT. Translated: CASSIDPRGRTEAFF.

The rearrangement joins TRBV29-1 to TRBJ2-3; tentatively, D is TRBD1 or TRBD2 (5 bases each). Germline V gene lookup returns CDR1 SQVTM and CDR2 ANQGSEA. The V end was cut by 4 bases, the J end by 13 bases, with 15 bases between. The CDR3 is 11 amino acids. CDR3 nucleotides: TGCAGCGTTGGGGCCTTTGGGACGGAGTATTTT. Translating it yields CSVGAFGTEYF.

This clone was seen once. The chain combines TRBV7-8 with TRBJ1-2, with D perhaps matching TRBD1 (6 bases). Germline V gene sequence: CDR1 SGHVS, CDR2 FQNEAQ. This CDR3 has 14 amino acids. V lost 5 bases, J lost 2 bases, and 12 bases lay in between. The chain's CDR3 is CASSVYRENYGYTF. CDR3 in DNA: TGTGCCAGCAGCGTGTACAGGGAGAACTATGGCTACACCTTC.

This chain uses TRBV2 with TRBJ1-3, with D uncertain. The CDR3 runs 15 residues. The germline CDR1 and CDR2 sequences are SNHLY and FYNNEI. Trimming removed 3 bases from V and 2 bases from J, with 11 bases in between. The CDR3 sequence is CASSDSKPPGNTIYF. The DNA for the CDR3 is TGTGCCAGCAGTGACAGCAAGCCTCCTGGAAACACCATATATTTT.